A single sample gave rise to the 7 T cell receptor beta chains below, sequenced in a study of CD8 T cells in ankylosing spondylitis. Each CDR3 protein gets one entry after TCRdb re-called the 5' RACE reads with MiXCR. This sample has approximately 150,000 distinct CDR3 sequences, with 30% to 35% found just once. The material sequenced was synovial fluid, either unsorted or a sorted T cell fraction (not recorded which). The receptor source for this set is a male donor with ankylosing spondylitis.

Many counts were recorded for this clonotype. The chain links TRBV27 to TRBJ1-5, with a weak D call TRBD1 (6 bases). Trimming cost V 10 bases and J 10 bases, with 20 bases left between them. Germline loops: CDR1 MNHEY, CDR2 SMNVEV (reference sequence). The CDR3 contains 13 residues. CDR3 protein: CATALEVRGPQHF. DNA for the CDR3: TGTGCCACCGCCCTTGAGGTCAGGGGTCCCCAGCATTTT.

The chain recombines TRBV20-1 with TRBJ1-5, with TRBD1 matching over 7 bases. Trimming cost V 1 base and J 3 bases; bases outside gene matches: 6. The CDR3 consists of 15 residues. Germline CDR1 DFQATT, CDR2 SNEGSKA (reference sequence). The CDR3 here is CSARVARGNNQPQHF. CDR3 DNA sequence: TGCAGTGCTAGAGTTGCCAGGGGGAACAATCAGCCCCAGCATTTT.

The chain has TRBV6-1 and TRBJ2-2, with TRBD1 matching over 12 bases. Germline trimming cut 6 bases from V and 4 bases from J; bases unmatched to any gene: 3. This CDR3 has 15 residues. From germline, CDR1 is MNHNS and CDR2 SASEGT. CDR3 in amino acids: CASRGQGAPTGELFF. CDR3 sequence (DNA): TGTGCCAGCAGGGGACAGGGGGCCCCCACCGGGGAGCTGTTTTTT.

The J gene is TRBJ2-1, the V gene TRBV5-6, with 14 nucleotides matching TRBD2. After removal of 4 bases from V and 4 bases from J, the junction contained 13 bases not matched to a gene. This CDR3 is built from 19 residues. Germline V gene data show CDR1 as SGHDT and CDR2 as YYEEEE. This CDR3 is CASSVGLAGVPPAYNEQFF. For the CDR3, the DNA is TGTGCCAGCAGCGTGGGACTAGCGGGAGTGCCCCCCGCTTACAATGAGCAGTTCTTC.

This chain joins TRBV4-3 and TRBJ2-1; 14 positions agree with TRBD2. CDR3 size: 15 residues. Trimming cost V 3 bases and J 6 bases; bases outside gene matches: 1. In germline, CDR1 is LGHNA, CDR2 YSLEER. As DNA, the CDR3 is TGCGCCAGCAGCCAGGGACTAGCGGGGGTCAATGAGCAGTTCTTC. Amino acids: CASSQGLAGVNEQFF.

The chain combines TRBV12-3 or TRBV12-4 with TRBJ1-2, with 10 bases lining up with TRBD1. The CDR3 has 16 residues. The junction had 8 bases not matched to a gene; V was cut back by 6 bases and J by 1 base. CDR3 in amino acids: CASRPGQGVLNYGYTF. The DNA of the CDR3 is TGTGCCAGCAGACCTGGACAGGGGGTGCTTAACTATGGCTACACCTTC.

The rearrangement links TRBV12-3 or TRBV12-4 to TRBJ2-7, with D perhaps being TRBD1 or TRBD2 (5 bases each). The ends were cut back, 0 bases at V and 3 bases at J, with 9 bases in the middle. The CDR3 length is 14 residues. CDR3 amino acids: CASSLAGRIYEQYF. DNA for the CDR3: TGTGCCAGCAGTTTAGCGGGACGGATCTACGAGCAGTACTTC.